These 18 T cell receptor beta chains were sequenced from one sample in a study of T cells expressing NK-cell markers. With the 5' RACE reads reprocessed, TCRdb shows one record per CDR3 protein and no DNA. Recorded for this sample: under 600,000 distinct CDR3 sequences. Sequencing input: blood T cells: a sorted CD56 or NKG2C T cell subset, CD4+ or CD8+ T cells, or bulk PBMC T cells (not recorded which). Receptors were obtained from a woman between 50 and 59 years old in good health.

The chain carries TRBV10-1 and TRBJ2-2; the D gene TCRdb calls, TRBD2, cannot be checked with no DNA. The CDR3 contains 17 residues. CDR1 is WNHNN, CDR2 SYGVQD, per germline (reference sequence). CDR3 sequence: CASSPVVSSHRTGELFF.

The chain combines TRBV6-2 or TRBV6-3 with TRBJ1-5; TCRdb designates TRBD1, a call that cannot be tested without DNA. Per germline, CDR1 MNHEY and CDR2 SVGEGT. CDR3 length equals 15 residues. CDR3 protein: CASSYRDRQSQPQHF.

CDR3 residues: CASSSRRTGNYGYTF. The chain has TRBV7-9 and TRBJ1-2; there is no DNA to check the TCRdb D call of TRBD1. The germline gives CDR1 SEHNR, CDR2 FQNEAQ (reference sequence). This CDR3 is 15 amino acids long.

V usage is TRBV24-1 and J usage is TRBJ2-5. Germline V lookup: CDR1 KGHDR, CDR2 SFDVKD. CDR3 length: 16 amino acids. The CDR3 protein is CATSDTRLPRRETQYF.

This sequence joins TRBV5-1 and TRBJ2-3; TCRdb names TRBD2, which stays unverified in the absence of DNA. Germline lookup yields CDR1 SGHRS and CDR2 YFSETQ. The CDR3 has 14 residues. The CDR3 protein is CASSQGLYTDTQYF.

V and J are TRBV6-2 or TRBV6-3 and TRBJ1-1; TCRdb gives TRBD1 as the D gene, but with no DNA this cannot be confirmed. Germline CDR1 is MNHEY and CDR2 is SVGEGT. This CDR3 comprises 14 residues. This CDR3 reads CASSYQGGNTEAFF.

This chain links TRBV2 with TRBJ2-5; TCRdb calls TRBD2, which cannot be checked without DNA. The germline V gene has CDR1 SNHLY and CDR2 FYNNEI. The CDR3 covers 14 residues. This CDR3 is CASSDLAGEETQYF.

This sequence joins TRBV11-1 and TRBJ2-7; the TCRdb D gene call, TRBD1, has no DNA to confirm it. Germline assignment: CDR1 SGHAT and CDR2 FQDESV (reference sequence). This CDR3 contains 15 residues. The CDR3 loop reads CASSAAGKGGYEQYF.

The chain uses TRBV5-1 and TRBJ2-2; TCRdb names TRBD2, which stays unverified in the absence of DNA. Looked up from germline, CDR1 is SGHRS and CDR2 is YFSETQ. CDR3 length equals 18 residues. The CDR3 region is CASSAGTSGSWNTGELFF.

The rearrangement joins TRBV2 to TRBJ2-5; TCRdb calls TRBD1, which cannot be checked without DNA. This CDR3 has 14 residues. CDR1 SNHLY and CDR2 FYNNEI come from the germline V gene. The CDR3 protein is CASSVLPGLETQYF.

The chain carries TRBV5-1 and TRBJ2-7. CDR3 size: 15 residues. CDR1 SGHRS and CDR2 YFSETQ come from the germline V gene. The CDR3 is CASSLSGKGSYEQYF.

The chain couples TRBV5-5 to TRBJ2-2; TCRdb designates TRBD2, a call that cannot be tested without DNA. CDR3 length: 14 amino acids. Germline CDR1 reads SGHKS; CDR2 reads YYEKEE (reference sequence). The CDR3 protein is CASRNLGAPGELFF.

The chain carries TRBV12-3 or TRBV12-4 and TRBJ2-4. This CDR3 is built from 14 residues. The chain's CDR3 is CASAWGLAKNIQYF.

The rearrangement joins TRBV5-1 to TRBJ1-1. Germline CDR1 is SGHRS and CDR2 is YFSETQ. The CDR3 runs 15 residues. CDR3 amino acids: CASQDVGTRNTEAFF.

The chain joins TRBV5-1 to TRBJ2-1; TCRdb proposes TRBD2, but this gene call is untestable without DNA. CDR3 length: 14 amino acids. Germline V gives CDR1 SGHRS, CDR2 YFSETQ. The CDR3 spells CASSLGLAGGEQFF.

The chain is built from TRBV20-1 and TRBJ2-1; TCRdb indicates TRBD2, and absent DNA this call remains unverified. From germline, CDR1 is DFQATT and CDR2 SNEGSKA (reference sequence). This CDR3 is built from 15 residues. The CDR3 is CSAPSTSGDYNEQFF.

The chain uses TRBV4-1 and TRBJ2-7. Germline CDR1 is MGHRA and CDR2 is YSYEKL. The CDR3 has 13 residues. The chain's CDR3 is CASSQSGLGEQYF.

V usage is TRBV20-1 and J usage is TRBJ2-4; with no DNA, the TCRdb D assignment of TRBD1 cannot be verified. The CDR3 loop spans 15 amino acids. Germline V CDR1 and CDR2: DFQATT, SNEGSKA (reference sequence). The chain's CDR3 is CSASGDRASKNIQYF.